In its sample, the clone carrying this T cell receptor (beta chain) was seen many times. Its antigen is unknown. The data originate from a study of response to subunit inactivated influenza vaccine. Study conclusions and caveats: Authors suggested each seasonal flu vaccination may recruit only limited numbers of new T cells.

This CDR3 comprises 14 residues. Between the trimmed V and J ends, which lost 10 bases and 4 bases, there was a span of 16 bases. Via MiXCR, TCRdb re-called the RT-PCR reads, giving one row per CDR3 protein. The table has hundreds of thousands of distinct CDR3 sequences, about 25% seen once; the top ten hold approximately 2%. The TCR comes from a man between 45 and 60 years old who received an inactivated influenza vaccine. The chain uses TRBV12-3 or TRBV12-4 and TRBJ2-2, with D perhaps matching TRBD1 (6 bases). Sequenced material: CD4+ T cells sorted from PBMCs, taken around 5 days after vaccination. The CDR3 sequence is CATRETGRTGELFF. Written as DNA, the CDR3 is TGTGCCACGCGTGAGACAGGACGCACCGGGGAGCTGTTTTTT.